The 18 T cell receptor beta chains below come from one sample, sequenced in a study of T cell responses to AZD1222 COVID-19 vaccine (dated by TCRdb to the early 2020s). The library was made by the immunoSEQ multiplex PCR assay. The immuneACCESS repertoire file appears here via TCRdb, limited to in-frame rearrangements. These files lack a portion of the clones; in checked studies, under half of the deficit traces to unresolved V genes, and the cause of the others is not known. Present in this sample are approximately 100,000 clones, around 87% of which were seen just once. Of the sample, 4% to 5.5% falls within the top ten clones. The time point tag for this specimen amounts to: about 28 days (+/-7) after the second vaccine dose. The starting material was peripheral blood, obtained 28 days after the second AZD1222 dose. The receptors shown here come from an adult who received the AZD1222 COVID-19 vaccine.

This clone was observed a single time. The V and J genes are TRBV20-1 and TRBJ1-1; 7 bases match TRBD1. The CDR3 totals 11 residues. Trimming cost V 5 bases and J 10 bases; bases outside gene matches: 7. Germline CDR1 reads DFQATT; CDR2 reads SNEGSKA (reference sequence). The CDR3 sequence is CSADTGDSAFF. CDR3 nucleotides: TGCAGTGCTGACACAGGGGACTCAGCTTTCTTT.

This sequence joins TRBV7-6 and TRBJ1-1, with TRBD1 matching 9 bases. V was pared by 5 bases and J by 1 base, with 2 bases of the junction left unmatched. Germline CDR1 reads SGHVS; CDR2 reads FNYEAQ. The CDR3 length is 14 residues. CDR3 nucleotide sequence: TGTGCCAGCAGCCTGACAGGGGGGAACACTGAAGCTTTCTTT. Translated: CASSLTGGNTEAFF.

The chain recombines TRBV5-4 with TRBJ2-6; 8 nucleotides line up with TRBD2. The CDR3 is 16 residues long. CDR1 and CDR2 (germline): SGHNT, YYREEE (reference sequence). V shed 4 bases, J shed 2 bases, and the junction held 5 bases outside the gene matches. The CDR3 DNA reads TGTGCCAGCAGCCCGGGGGGGCGCGCTGGGGCCAACGTCCTGACTTTC. It translates to CASSPGGRAGANVLTF.

The chain recombines TRBV4-3 with TRBJ1-2; TRBD1 aligns across 8 bases. The V gene end was trimmed by 4 bases and the J gene end by 3 bases; junction bases not matched to a gene: 10. The CDR3 is 16 amino acids. Germline V gene data show CDR1 as LGHNA and CDR2 as YSLEER. The DNA for the CDR3 is TGCGCCAGCAGCCCCCCGGGCAGGGGGCGCGACTATGGCTACACCTTC. Translating it yields CASSPPGRGRDYGYTF.

V and J are TRBV7-8 and TRBJ1-2, with D possibly matching TRBD1 (6 bases). This CDR3 is 14 amino acids long. The germline V and J ends were trimmed by 1 base and 3 bases, with 9 bases remaining between them. CDR1 is SGHVS and CDR2 is FQNEAQ in the germline V gene. The DNA of the CDR3 is TGTGCCAGCAGCTTAGAGGGGGTTGACTATGGCTACACCTTC. The encoded protein is CASSLEGVDYGYTF.

The chain recombines TRBV5-6 with TRBJ1-1, with D maybe TRBD1 (5 bases). The germline V gene has CDR1 SGHDT and CDR2 YYEEEE. Trimming removed 7 bases from V and 0 bases from J, with 19 bases in between. CDR3 length: 16 residues. CDR3 sequence (DNA): TGTGCCAGCGCCATAAGAGGGGAGGGGATGAACACTGAAGCTTTCTTT. The encoded protein is CASAIRGEGMNTEAFF.

This chain uses TRBV18 with TRBJ1-1; D may be TRBD1 (6 bases). Germline-derived CDR1 and CDR2 are KGHSH and LQKENI. This CDR3 has 16 amino acids. Trimming took off 1 base at V and 0 bases at J, with 12 bases between the two ends. The DNA for the CDR3 is TGTGCCAGCTCACCACTTGGGGGCTCGATGAACACTGAAGCTTTCTTT. It encodes CASSPLGGSMNTEAFF. Full variable domain (missing parts from reference TRBV18 and TRBJ1-1): NAGVMQNPRHLVRRRGQEARLRCSPMKGHSHVYWYRQLPEEGLKFMVYLQKENIIDESGMPKERFSAEFPKEGPSILRIQQVVRGDSAAYFCASSPLGGSMNTEAFFGQGTRLTVV.

The V call is TRBV19, the J call TRBJ1-2; weak D call: TRBD1 (5 bases). The CDR3 is made up of 16 amino acids. Trimming removed 7 bases from V and 0 bases from J, with 18 bases in between. Germline V gene lookup returns CDR1 LNHDA and CDR2 SQIVND (reference sequence). The CDR3 nucleotides are TGTGCCAGTAATGACGTCTCGGCAGGGCCTAACTATGGCTACACCTTC. This sequence encodes CASNDVSAGPNYGYTF.

This clone was detected only once. The J gene is TRBJ1-5, the V gene TRBV30; maybe TRBD1 (5 bases). V was pared by 2 bases and J by 2 bases, with 19 bases between. CDR1 GTSNPN and CDR2 SVGIG come from the germline V gene (reference sequence). This CDR3 region has 17 residues. The chain's CDR3 is CAWSPAWDLGGNQPQHF. The CDR3 bases are TGTGCCTGGAGTCCGGCGTGGGATCTGGGGGGCAATCAGCCCCAGCATTTT.

The chain joins TRBV5-1 to TRBJ1-4; D unclear. Trimming removed 2 bases at V and 4 bases at J, with 9 bases between. The CDR3 is 14 amino acids. Germline V CDR1 and CDR2: SGHRS, YFSETQ. CDR3 in amino acids: CASSFGSINEKLFF. DNA for the CDR3: TGCGCCAGCAGCTTTGGCAGTATTAATGAAAAACTGTTTTTT.

CDR3 region: CASSLAPKLKPQHF. The CDR3 region has the DNA TGTGCCAGCAGCTTAGCCCCTAAGTTGAAGCCCCAGCATTTT. The rearrangement links TRBV7-8 to TRBJ1-5, with D hard to call. The CDR3 sequence is 14 residues long. The germline V and J ends were trimmed by 0 bases and 8 bases, with 11 bases remaining between them. Germline lookup yields CDR1 SGHVS and CDR2 FQNEAQ.

The chain recombines TRBV14 with TRBJ2-5, with D perhaps TRBD2 (6 bases). The germline CDR1 and CDR2 sequences are SGHDN and FVKESK. V was shortened by 0 bases and J by 4 bases, with 9 bases between the two germline ends. CDR3 length: 14 amino acids. The CDR3 DNA reads TGTGCCAGCAGCCAAGATTTGGGGGGAGAGACCCAGTACTTC. Its protein product is CASSQDLGGETQYF.

The table lists this clone with a few counts. The V gene is TRBV7-9, the J gene TRBJ1-2; D may be TRBD1 (6 bases). CDR3 length: 13 amino acids. Trimming pared 8 bases from V and 3 bases from J, leaving 13 bases between. Germline values: CDR1 SEHNR, CDR2 FQNEAQ (reference sequence). CDR3 in amino acids: CASETGTDYGYTF. The DNA of the CDR3 is TGTGCCAGCGAAACAGGGACCGACTATGGCTACACCTTC.

The V gene is TRBV2, the J gene TRBJ2-3; the match to TRBD2 covers 13 bases. The length of the CDR3 is 15 residues. V lost 3 bases to trimming and J lost 3 bases; unmatched junction nucleotides: 0. Per germline, CDR1 SNHLY and CDR2 FYNNEI. DNA of the CDR3: TGTGCCAGCAGTGAGGGACTAGCGGGGACAGATACGCAGTATTTT. It codes for CASSEGLAGTDTQYF.

The chain links TRBV19 to TRBJ2-7; D is possibly TRBD1 (6 bases). Between the trimmed V and J ends, which lost 2 bases and 2 bases, there was a span of 7 bases. The CDR3 spans 13 residues. Germline lookup yields CDR1 LNHDA and CDR2 SQIVND (reference sequence). CDR3 DNA sequence: TGTGCCAGTAGTATATCAGGGGCCTACGAGCAGTACTTC. Translating gives CASSISGAYEQYF. The whole variable domain, remainder taken from reference TRBV19 and TRBJ2-7, is DGGITQSPKYLFRKEGQNVTLSCEQNLNHDAMYWYRQDPGQGLRLIYYSQIVNDFQKGDIAEGYSVSREKKESFPLTVTSAQKNPTAFYLCASSISGAYEQYFGPGTRLTVT.

The rearrangement uses TRBV20-1 and TRBJ2-5, with D possibly being TRBD2 (5 bases). Trimming removed 3 bases from V and 2 bases from J, with 13 bases in between. The length of the CDR3 is 14 residues. Germline CDR1 DFQATT, CDR2 SNEGSKA (reference sequence). Here the CDR3 DNA reads TGCAGTGCTAGTGCCCGAGGACTTCAAGAGACCCAGTACTTC. Its translation is CSASARGLQETQYF.

The chain employs TRBV7-8 and TRBJ1-5, with 10 bases identical to TRBD1. Germline V gene lookup returns CDR1 SGHVS and CDR2 FQNEAQ. The V and J ends lost 4 bases and 0 bases, in that order; junction bases with no gene match: 12. The CDR3 contains 19 residues. CDR3 sequence (DNA): TGTGCCAGCAGCTACGGCCGGGACAGGGGTAAATATAGCAATCAGCCCCAGCATTTT. This gives the protein CASSYGRDRGKYSNQPQHF.

The chain links TRBV3-1 (or the pseudogene TRBV3-2) to TRBJ2-2; D might be TRBD1 or TRBD2, each matching 5 bases. This CDR3 spans 18 amino acids. Germline V gene lookup returns CDR1 LGHDT and CDR2 YNNKEL (reference sequence). Trimming removed 4 bases from V and 5 bases from J, with 23 bases in between. The CDR3 loop is CASSPLIGRDPWTGELFF. The CDR3 nucleotides are TGTGCCAGCAGCCCCCTCATCGGCCGGGACCCCTGGACCGGGGAGCTGTTTTTT.